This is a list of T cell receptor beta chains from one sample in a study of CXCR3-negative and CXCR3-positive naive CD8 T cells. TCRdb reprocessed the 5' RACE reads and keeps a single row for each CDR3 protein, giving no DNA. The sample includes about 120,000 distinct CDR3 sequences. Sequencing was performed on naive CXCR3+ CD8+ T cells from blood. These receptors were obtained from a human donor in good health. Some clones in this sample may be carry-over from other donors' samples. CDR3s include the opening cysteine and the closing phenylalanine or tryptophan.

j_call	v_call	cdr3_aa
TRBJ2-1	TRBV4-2	CASSQEAGGPDEQFF
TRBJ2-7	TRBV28	CASSFSGGYYEQYF
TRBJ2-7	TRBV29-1	CSVAGQGSSYEQYF
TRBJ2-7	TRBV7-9	CASSLAQGKNYEQYF
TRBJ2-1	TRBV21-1	CASSKRRLAGRDEQFF
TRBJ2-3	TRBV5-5	CASSLEPGTDTQYF
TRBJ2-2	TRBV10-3	CAIKAGNTGELFF
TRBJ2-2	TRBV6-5	CASSYYTQGATGELFF
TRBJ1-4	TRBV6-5	CASSSSGTNEKLFF
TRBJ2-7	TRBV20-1	CSARDLAGANEQYF
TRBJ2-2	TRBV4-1	CASSQDHKGFGWTGELFF
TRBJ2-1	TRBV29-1	CSVGRREGGEQFF
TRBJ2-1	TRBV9	CASSRGQGYSYNEQFF
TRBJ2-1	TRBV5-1	CASMEQSSYNEQFF
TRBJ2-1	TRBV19	CASRVTSGLNEQFF
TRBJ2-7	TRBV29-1	CSVLPDLPTYEQYF
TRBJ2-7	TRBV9	CASSVGDSSSYEQYF
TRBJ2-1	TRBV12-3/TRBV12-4	CASSSRVLANNEQFF
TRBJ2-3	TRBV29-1	CSVVGITDTQYF
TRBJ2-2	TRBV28	CASSPQDRGDTGELFF
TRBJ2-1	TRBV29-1	CSAYLGTDEQFF
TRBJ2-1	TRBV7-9	CASSLVNSNEQFF
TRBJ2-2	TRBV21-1	CASSRGTAIGFSDTGELFF
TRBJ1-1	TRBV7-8	CASGTNTEAFF
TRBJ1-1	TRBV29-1	CSTTGIGTEAFF
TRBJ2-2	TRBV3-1	CASSQVAGGRTGELFF
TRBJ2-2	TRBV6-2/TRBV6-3	CASTPSGELFF
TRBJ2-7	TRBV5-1	CASRGEAYMNYEQYF
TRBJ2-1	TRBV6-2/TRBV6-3	CATGGVLSEQFF
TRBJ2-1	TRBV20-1	CSARLADEQFF
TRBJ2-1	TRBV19	CASSIASGGGTYNEQFF
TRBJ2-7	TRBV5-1	CASSSGRASGGYEQYF
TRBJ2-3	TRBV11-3	CASSLGRTGGLQVDTQYF
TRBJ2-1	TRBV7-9	CASSLANFLDEQFF
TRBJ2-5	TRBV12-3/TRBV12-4	CASRPLGGLPETQYF
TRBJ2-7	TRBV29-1	CSARDKFYEQYF
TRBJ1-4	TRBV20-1	CSARSPTDRAPEKLFF
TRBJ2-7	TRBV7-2	CASSFVNDYEQYF
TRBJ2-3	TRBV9	CASSSFGGGDTQYF
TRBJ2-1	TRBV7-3	CASSLGQGYEQFF